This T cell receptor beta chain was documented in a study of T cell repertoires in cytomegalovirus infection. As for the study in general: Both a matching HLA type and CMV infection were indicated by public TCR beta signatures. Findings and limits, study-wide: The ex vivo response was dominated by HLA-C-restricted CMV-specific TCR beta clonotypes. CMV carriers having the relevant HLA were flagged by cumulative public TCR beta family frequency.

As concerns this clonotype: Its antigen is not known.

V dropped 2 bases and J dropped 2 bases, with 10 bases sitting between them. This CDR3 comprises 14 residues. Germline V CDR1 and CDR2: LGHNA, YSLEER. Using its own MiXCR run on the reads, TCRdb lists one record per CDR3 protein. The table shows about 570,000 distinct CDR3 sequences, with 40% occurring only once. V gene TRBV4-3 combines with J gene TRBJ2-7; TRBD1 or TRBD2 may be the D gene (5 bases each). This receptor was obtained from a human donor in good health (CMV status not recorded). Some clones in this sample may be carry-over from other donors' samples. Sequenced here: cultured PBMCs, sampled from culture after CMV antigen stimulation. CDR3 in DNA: TGCGCCAGCAGCCAATGGGACGGAGCCTACGAGCAGTACTTC. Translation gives CASSQWDGAYEQYF.